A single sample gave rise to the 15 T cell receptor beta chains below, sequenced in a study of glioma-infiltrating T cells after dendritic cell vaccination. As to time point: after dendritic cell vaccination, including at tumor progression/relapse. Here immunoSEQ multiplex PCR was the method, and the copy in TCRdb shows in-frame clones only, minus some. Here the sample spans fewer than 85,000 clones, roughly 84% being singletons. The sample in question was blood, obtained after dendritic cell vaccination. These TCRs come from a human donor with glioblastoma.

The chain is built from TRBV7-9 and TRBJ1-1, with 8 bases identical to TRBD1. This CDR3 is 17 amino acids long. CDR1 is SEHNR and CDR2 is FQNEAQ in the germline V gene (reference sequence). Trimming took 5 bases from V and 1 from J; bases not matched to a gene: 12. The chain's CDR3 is CASSPRGPGGANTEAFF. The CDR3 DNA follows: TGTGCCAGCAGCCCTAGAGGTCCAGGGGGCGCGAACACTGAAGCTTTCTTT.

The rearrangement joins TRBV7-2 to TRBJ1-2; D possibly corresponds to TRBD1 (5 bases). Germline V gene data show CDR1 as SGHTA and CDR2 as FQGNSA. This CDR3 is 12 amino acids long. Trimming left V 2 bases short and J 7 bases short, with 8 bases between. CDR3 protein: CASSLMGGGYTF. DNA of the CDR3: TGTGCCAGCAGCTTAATGGGGGGTGGCTACACCTTC.

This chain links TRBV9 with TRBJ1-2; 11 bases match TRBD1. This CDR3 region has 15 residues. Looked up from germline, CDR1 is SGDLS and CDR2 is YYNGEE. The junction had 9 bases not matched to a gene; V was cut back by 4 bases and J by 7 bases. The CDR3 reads CASSLRTGGAVGYTF. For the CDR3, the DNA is TGTGCCAGCAGCCTTCGGACAGGGGGCGCGGTTGGCTACACCTTC. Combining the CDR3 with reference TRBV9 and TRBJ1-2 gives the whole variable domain DSGVTQTPKHLITATGQRVTLRCSPRSGDLSVYWYQQSLDQGLQFLIQYYNGEERAKGNILERFSAQQFPDLHSELNLSSLELGDSALYFCASSLRTGGAVGYTFGSGTRLTVV.

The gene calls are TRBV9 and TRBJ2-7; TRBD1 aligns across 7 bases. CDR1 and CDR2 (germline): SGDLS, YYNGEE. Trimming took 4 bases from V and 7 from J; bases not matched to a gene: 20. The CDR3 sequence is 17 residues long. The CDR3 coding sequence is TGTGCCAGCAGCATGGACAGGTCCGGGACAAGCCCGGGTGAGCAGTACTTC. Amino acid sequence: CASSMDRSGTSPGEQYF.

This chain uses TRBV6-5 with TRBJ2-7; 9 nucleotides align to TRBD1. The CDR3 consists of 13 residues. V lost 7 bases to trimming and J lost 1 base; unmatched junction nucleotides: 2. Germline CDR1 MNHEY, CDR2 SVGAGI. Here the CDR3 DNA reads TGTGCCAGCACCGGGACAGGGTCCTACGAGCAGTACTTC. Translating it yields CASTGTGSYEQYF.

The CDR3 loop is CASSPDRGYGYTF. In DNA, the CDR3 is TGCGCCAGCAGCCCCGACAGGGGGTATGGCTACACCTTC. The chain links TRBV5-1 to TRBJ1-2, with 9 bases fitting TRBD1. The CDR3 runs to 13 residues. J gave up 5 bases and V 4 bases, and 3 bases lay outside the gene matches. Germline-derived CDR1 and CDR2 are SGHRS and YFSETQ. Variable domain in full (rest from reference TRBV5-1 and TRBJ1-2): KAGVTQTPRYLIKTRGQQVTLSCSPISGHRSVSWYQQTPGQGLQFLFEYFSETQRNKGNFPGRFSGRQFSNSRSEMNVSTLELGDSALYLCASSPDRGYGYTFGSGTRLTVV.

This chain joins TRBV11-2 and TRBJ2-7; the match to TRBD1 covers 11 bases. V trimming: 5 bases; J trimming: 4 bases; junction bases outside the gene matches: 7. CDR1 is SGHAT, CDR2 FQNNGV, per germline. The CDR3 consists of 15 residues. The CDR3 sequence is CASSLGTGGLYEQYF. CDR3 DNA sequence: TGTGCCAGCAGCCTCGGGACAGGGGGACTATACGAGCAGTACTTC.

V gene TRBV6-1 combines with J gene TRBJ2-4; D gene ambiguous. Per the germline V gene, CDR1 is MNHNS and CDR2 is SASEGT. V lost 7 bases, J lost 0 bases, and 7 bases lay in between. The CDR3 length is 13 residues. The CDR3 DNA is TGTGCCAGCAATGATCTAGCCAAAAACATTCAGTACTTC. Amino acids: CASNDLAKNIQYF.

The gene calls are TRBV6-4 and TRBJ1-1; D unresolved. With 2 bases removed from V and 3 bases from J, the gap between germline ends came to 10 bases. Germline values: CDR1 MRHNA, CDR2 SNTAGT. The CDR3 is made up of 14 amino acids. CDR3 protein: CASSDGSPYTEAFF. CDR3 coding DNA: TGTGCCAGCAGTGACGGCTCCCCCTACACTGAAGCTTTCTTT.

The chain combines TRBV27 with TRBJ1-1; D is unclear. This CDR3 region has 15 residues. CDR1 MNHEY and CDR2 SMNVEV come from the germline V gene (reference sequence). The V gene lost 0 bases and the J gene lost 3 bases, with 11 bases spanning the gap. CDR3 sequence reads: CASSLSEGGYTEAFF. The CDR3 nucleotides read TGTGCCAGCAGTTTATCCGAGGGAGGGTACACTGAAGCTTTCTTT.

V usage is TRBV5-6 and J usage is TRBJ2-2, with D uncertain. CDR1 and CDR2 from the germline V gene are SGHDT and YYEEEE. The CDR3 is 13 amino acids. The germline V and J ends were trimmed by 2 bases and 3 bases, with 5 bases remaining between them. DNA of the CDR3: TGTGCCAGCAGCTTACAGTACACCGGGGAGCTGTTTTTT. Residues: CASSLQYTGELFF. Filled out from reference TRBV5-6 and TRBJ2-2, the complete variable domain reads DAGVTQSPTHLIKTRGQQVTLRCSPKSGHDTVSWYQQALGQGPQFIFQYYEEEERQRGNFPDRFSGHQFPNYSSELNVNALLLGDSALYLCASSLQYTGELFFGEGSRLTVL.

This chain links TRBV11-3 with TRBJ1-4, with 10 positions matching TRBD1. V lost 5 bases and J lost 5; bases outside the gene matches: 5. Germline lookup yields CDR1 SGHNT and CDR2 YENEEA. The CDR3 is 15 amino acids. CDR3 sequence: CASSPRQGANEKLFF. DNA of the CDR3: TGTGCCAGCAGCCCCAGACAGGGGGCGAATGAAAAACTGTTTTTT.

CDR3: CASSDEAPSPKQFF. As DNA, the CDR3 is TGTGCCAGCAGTGACGAGGCCCCTTCCCCCAAGCAGTTCTTC. The gene calls are TRBV6-1 and TRBJ2-1; D is ambiguous. The germline gives CDR1 MNHNS, CDR2 SASEGT. The CDR3 runs 14 residues. Trimming took 3 bases from V and 11 from J, leaving 17 bases between them.

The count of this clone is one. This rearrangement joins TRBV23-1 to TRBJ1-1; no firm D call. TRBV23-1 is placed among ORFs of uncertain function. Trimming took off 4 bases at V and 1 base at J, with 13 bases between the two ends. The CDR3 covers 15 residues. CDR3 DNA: TGCGCCAGCAGTCCCGGGTCAGAGAAGAACACTGAAGCTTTCTTT. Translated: CASSPGSEKNTEAFF.

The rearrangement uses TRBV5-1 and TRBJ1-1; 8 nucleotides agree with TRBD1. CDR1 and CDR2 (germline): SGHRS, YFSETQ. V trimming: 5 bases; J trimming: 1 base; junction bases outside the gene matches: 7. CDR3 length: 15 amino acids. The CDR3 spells CASSFTRGPNTEAFF. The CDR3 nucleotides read TGCGCCAGCAGTTTTACCAGGGGGCCGAACACTGAAGCTTTCTTT.